This TCR beta chain was identified during a study of T cell changes during pregnancy in multiple sclerosis. With 5 bases removed from V and 5 bases from J, the gap between germline ends came to 13 bases. Germline V gene lookup returns CDR1 WSHSY and CDR2 SAAADI. The CDR3 is 13 residues long. The data were produced by immunoSEQ multiplex PCR, yet TCRdb's version contains in-frame clones alone and is incomplete. The sample records about 47,000 clones, about 90% being singletons. The starting material was peripheral blood, obtained in the first trimester of pregnancy. The V call is TRBV10-2, the J call TRBJ2-7; perhaps TRBD1 as D (6 bases). This receptor was identified in a female donor with multiple sclerosis, enrolled in a pregnancy study. The DNA of the CDR3 is TGCGCCAGCAGTCAGGACAGTGCCCACGAGCAGTACTTC. This encodes CASSQDSAHEQYF.